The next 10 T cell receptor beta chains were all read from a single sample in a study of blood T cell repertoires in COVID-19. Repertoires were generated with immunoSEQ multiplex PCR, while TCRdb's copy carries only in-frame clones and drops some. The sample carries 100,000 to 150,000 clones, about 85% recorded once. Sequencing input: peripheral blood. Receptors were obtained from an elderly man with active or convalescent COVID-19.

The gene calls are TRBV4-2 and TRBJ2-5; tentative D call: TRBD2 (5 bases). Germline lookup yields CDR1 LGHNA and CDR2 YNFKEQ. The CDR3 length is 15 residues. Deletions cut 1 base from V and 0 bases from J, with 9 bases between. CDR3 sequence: CASSQVWENQETQYF. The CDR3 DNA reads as TGTGCCAGCAGCCAAGTATGGGAGAACCAAGAGACCCAGTACTTC.

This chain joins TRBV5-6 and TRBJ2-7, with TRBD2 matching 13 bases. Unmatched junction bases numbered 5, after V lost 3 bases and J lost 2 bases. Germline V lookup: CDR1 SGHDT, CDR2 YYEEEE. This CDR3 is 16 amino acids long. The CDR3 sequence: CASSSPGLAGPYEQYF. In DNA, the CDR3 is TGTGCCAGCAGCTCTCCGGGACTAGCGGGACCCTACGAGCAGTACTTC.

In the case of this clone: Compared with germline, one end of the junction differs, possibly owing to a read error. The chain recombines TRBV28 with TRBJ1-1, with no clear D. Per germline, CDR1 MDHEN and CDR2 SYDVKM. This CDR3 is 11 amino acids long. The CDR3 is CASGLEGGAYF. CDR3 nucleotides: TGTGCCAGCGGCCTAGAGGGTGGTGCTTACTTT.

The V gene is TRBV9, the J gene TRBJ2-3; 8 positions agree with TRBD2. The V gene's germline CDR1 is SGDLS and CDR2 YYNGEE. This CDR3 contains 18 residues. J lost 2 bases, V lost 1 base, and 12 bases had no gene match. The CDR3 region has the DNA TGTGCCAGCAGCGTAAGCCTCAGACGAGCGGGAGTCACAGATACGCAGTATTTT. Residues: CASSVSLRRAGVTDTQYF.

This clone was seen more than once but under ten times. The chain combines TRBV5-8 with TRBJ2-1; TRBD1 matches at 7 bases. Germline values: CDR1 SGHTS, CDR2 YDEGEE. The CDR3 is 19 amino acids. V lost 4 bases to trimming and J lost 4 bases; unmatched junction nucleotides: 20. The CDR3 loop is CASSHRVTMDRTFYNEQFF. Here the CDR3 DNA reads TGTGCCAGCAGCCACCGCGTGACTATGGACAGGACCTTTTACAATGAGCAGTTCTTC.

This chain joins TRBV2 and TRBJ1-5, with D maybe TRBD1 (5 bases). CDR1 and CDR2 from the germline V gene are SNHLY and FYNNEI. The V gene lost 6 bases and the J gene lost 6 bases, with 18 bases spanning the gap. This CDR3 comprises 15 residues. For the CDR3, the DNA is TGTGCCAGCAGCCCACCCAGGGCGAGTGGTCAGCCCCAGCATTTT. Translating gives CASSPPRASGQPQHF.

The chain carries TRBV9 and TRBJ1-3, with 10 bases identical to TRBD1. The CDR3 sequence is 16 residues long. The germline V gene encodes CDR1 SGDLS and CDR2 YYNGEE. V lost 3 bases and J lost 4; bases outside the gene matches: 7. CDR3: CASSETGGAGGNTIYF. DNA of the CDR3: TGTGCCAGCAGCGAGACAGGGGGCGCCGGGGGAAACACCATATATTTT. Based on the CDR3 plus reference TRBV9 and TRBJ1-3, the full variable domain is DSGVTQTPKHLITATGQRVTLRCSPRSGDLSVYWYQQSLDQGLQFLIQYYNGEERAKGNILERFSAQQFPDLHSELNLSSLELGDSALYFCASSETGGAGGNTIYFGEGSWLTVV.

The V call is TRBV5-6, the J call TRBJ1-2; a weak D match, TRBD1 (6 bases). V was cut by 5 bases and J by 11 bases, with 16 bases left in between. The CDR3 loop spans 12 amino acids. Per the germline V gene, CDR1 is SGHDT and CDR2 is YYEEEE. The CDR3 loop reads CASSWDTESYTF. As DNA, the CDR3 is TGTGCCAGCAGTTGGGACACGGAAAGTTACACCTTC.

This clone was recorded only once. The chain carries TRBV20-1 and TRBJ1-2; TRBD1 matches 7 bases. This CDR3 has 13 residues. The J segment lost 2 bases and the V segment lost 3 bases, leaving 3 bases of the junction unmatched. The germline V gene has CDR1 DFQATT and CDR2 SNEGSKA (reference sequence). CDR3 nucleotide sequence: TGCAGTGCTAGTACGGGACAGAACTATGGCTACACCTTC. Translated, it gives CSASTGQNYGYTF.

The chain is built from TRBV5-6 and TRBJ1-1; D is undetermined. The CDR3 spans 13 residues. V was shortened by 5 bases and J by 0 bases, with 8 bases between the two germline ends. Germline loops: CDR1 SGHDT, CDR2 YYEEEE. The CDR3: CASSSPMNTEAFF. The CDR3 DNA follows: TGTGCCAGCAGTTCCCCTATGAACACTGAAGCTTTCTTT.